The 29 T cell receptor beta chains listed next were all sequenced from one sample in a study of T cell clones after liver transplantation. Produced via immunoSEQ multiplex PCR; TCRdb's table is partial and in-frame only. The repertoire holds 50,000 or so clones, with approximately 71% as singletons. Material: CD4+ T cells from blood, obtained less than 70 months after liver transplant. The receptors come from a human patient who received a liver transplant. Part of the T cell pool may stem from the graft donor.

This clone counts as medium-sized. This chain connects TRBV2 to TRBJ2-7; TRBD1 matches 9 bases. This CDR3 has 14 amino acids. Germline V gives CDR1 SNHLY, CDR2 FYNNEI. V shed 7 bases, J shed 0 bases, and the junction held 4 bases outside the gene matches. This CDR3 reads CASIRDRVSYEQYF. The CDR3 DNA follows: TGTGCCAGCATCCGGGACAGGGTCTCCTACGAGCAGTACTTC.

The chain links TRBV2 to TRBJ1-1; unclear D gene. In germline, CDR1 is SNHLY, CDR2 FYNNEI. The V gene lost 6 bases and the J gene lost 5 bases, with 19 bases spanning the gap. The CDR3 sequence is 15 residues long. CDR3 coding DNA: TGTGCCAGCAGCCGAGGGTCAACCTCGGGTACTGAAGCTTTCTTT. It encodes CASSRGSTSGTEAFF.

The chain recombines TRBV28 with TRBJ1-4; D is unclear. V lost 4 bases and J lost 8, with 17 bases in between. Germline V gene lookup returns CDR1 MDHEN and CDR2 SYDVKM. The CDR3 is made up of 15 amino acids. In nucleotides, the CDR3 is TGTGCCAGCAGTTCTCAGGCGAGTTTCGGGGAAAAACTGTTTTTT. Its protein is CASSSQASFGEKLFF. Full variable domain (outside the CDR3, taken from reference TRBV28 and TRBJ1-4): DVKVTQSSRYLVKRTGEKVFLECVQDMDHENMFWYRQDPGLGLRLIYFSYDVKMKEKGDIPEGYSVSREKKERFSLILESASTNQTSMYLCASSSQASFGEKLFFGSGTQLSVL.

V gene TRBV30 combines with J gene TRBJ1-6, with a weak D call TRBD1 (5 bases). The CDR3 contains 15 residues. V lost 2 bases and J lost 1, with 9 bases in between. Germline CDR1 GTSNPN, CDR2 SVGIG (reference sequence). In nucleotides, the CDR3 is TGTGCCTGGAGTCCAGAGGGGTCCTATAATTCACCCCTCCACTTT. Its protein is CAWSPEGSYNSPLHF.

V gene TRBV15 combines with J gene TRBJ1-4, with 7 bases identical to TRBD1. Germline CDR1 LNHNV, CDR2 YYDKDF (reference sequence). The length of the CDR3 is 16 residues. V dropped 0 bases and J dropped 3; count of bases not matched to a gene: 4. CDR3 coding DNA: TGTGCCACCAGCAGAGAGCAGGGGGAGGCTAATGAAAAACTGTTTTTT. It codes for CATSREQGEANEKLFF. The entire variable domain, with the rest obtained from reference TRBV15 and TRBJ1-4, is as follows: DAMVIQNPRYQVTQFGKPVTLSCSQTLNHNVMYWYQQKSSQAPKLLFHYYDKDFNNEADTPDNFQSRRPNTSFCFLDIRSPGLGDTAMYLCATSREQGEANEKLFFGSGTQLSVL.

The chain employs TRBV5-4 and TRBJ2-7; TRBD1 matches at 8 bases. Germline CDR1 reads SGHNT; CDR2 reads YYREEE (reference sequence). CDR3 length: 16 residues. The ends lost 3 bases at V and 2 bases at J; junction bases unmatched: 10. The CDR3 sequence: CASSSKRTGNTYEQYF. DNA for the CDR3: TGTGCCAGCAGCTCTAAAAGGACAGGGAACACCTACGAGCAGTACTTC.

This clone has a count of ten or more. The chain has TRBV6-1 and TRBJ2-2; unclear D gene. V was pared by 3 bases and J by 7 bases, with 6 bases between. CDR1 is MNHNS and CDR2 is SASEGT in the germline V gene. This CDR3 region has 12 residues. This CDR3 reads CASSETGGELFF. CDR3 DNA sequence: TGTGCCAGCAGTGAGACTGGCGGGGAGCTGTTTTTT.

CDR3 DNA: TGTGCCACCCTGGCAAGCGGGGAGGGGACAGATACGCAGTATTTT. This sequence encodes CATLASGEGTDTQYF. This rearrangement joins TRBV6-6 to TRBJ2-3; 7 bases are a match to TRBD2. V was pared by 10 bases and J by 3 bases, with 13 bases of the junction left unmatched. This CDR3 is 15 amino acids long. Germline V gene lookup returns CDR1 MNHNY and CDR2 SVGAGI (reference sequence).

This chain joins TRBV6-4 and TRBJ2-1; 8 positions match TRBD1. This CDR3 is built from 14 residues. The V gene's germline CDR1 is MRHNA and CDR2 SNTAGT. The V gene end was trimmed by 1 base and the J gene end by 9 bases; junction bases not matched to a gene: 5. CDR3 DNA: TGTGCCAGCAGTGACTTACAGGGGGATGGTGAGCAGTTCTTC. Translation: CASSDLQGDGEQFF.

V gene TRBV5-1 combines with J gene TRBJ2-7; no reliable D call. V was cut by 0 bases and J by 7 bases, with 17 bases left in between. CDR1 is SGHRS, CDR2 YFSETQ, per germline. The CDR3 length is 15 residues. In nucleotides, the CDR3 is TGCGCCAGCAGCTTGGATTACGTAGGCTTTAGGGAGCAGTACTTC. Its protein product is CASSLDYVGFREQYF.

The J gene is TRBJ2-6, the V gene TRBV30; possible D gene TRBD2, 6 bases. CDR3 length: 20 amino acids. Germline V gives CDR1 GTSNPN, CDR2 SVGIG (reference sequence). V lost 0 bases and J 0 bases, leaving 21 bases between the germline ends. In DNA, the CDR3 is TGTGCCTGGAGTGTATACGGGGGAGACTTAATGAGCTCTGGGGCCAACGTCCTGACTTTC. Its protein product is CAWSVYGGDLMSSGANVLTF. Complete variable domain (other parts from reference TRBV30 and TRBJ2-6): SQTIHQWPATLVQPVGSPLSLECTVEGTSNPNLYWYRQAAGRGLQLLFYSVGIGQISSEVPQNLSASRPQDRQFILSSKKLLLSDSGFYLCAWSVYGGDLMSSGANVLTFGAGSRLTVL.

This sequence joins TRBV19 and TRBJ2-3; no clear D gene. Germline V lookup: CDR1 LNHDA, CDR2 SQIVND (reference sequence). CDR3 length: 15 residues. Deletions cut 5 bases from V and 3 bases from J, with 15 bases between. This chain's CDR3 is CASSPSVEPTDTQYF. CDR3 bases: TGTGCCAGTAGTCCGTCCGTGGAACCAACAGATACGCAGTATTTT.

The J gene is TRBJ1-1, the V gene TRBV28, with 9 nucleotides matching TRBD1. The germline V gene encodes CDR1 MDHEN and CDR2 SYDVKM. This CDR3 has 15 residues. V lost 6 bases, J lost 3 bases, and 8 bases stayed unmatched. The CDR3 bases are TGTGCCAGCAGCCCTGGGACAGGGTTAGACACTGAAGCTTTCTTT. Its translation: CASSPGTGLDTEAFF.

A few counts support this clone. The rearrangement joins TRBV28 to TRBJ1-2; D uncertain. This CDR3 has 11 residues. Germline values: CDR1 MDHEN, CDR2 SYDVKM. Trimming removed 7 bases at V and 8 bases at J, with 11 bases between. CDR3 coding DNA: TGTGCCAGCATGCGGCTCTGGGGCTACACCTTC. Protein sequence: CASMRLWGYTF.

The chain uses TRBV5-1 and TRBJ2-3; 11 nucleotides align to TRBD2. The CDR3 length is 14 residues. The V and J ends lost 4 bases and 3 bases, in that order; junction bases with no gene match: 1. Germline-derived CDR1 and CDR2 are SGHRS and YFSETQ. This CDR3 reads CASSRTSGTDTQYF. The CDR3 nucleotides read TGCGCCAGCAGCCGGACTAGCGGGACAGATACGCAGTATTTT.

A note on this clone: The sample holds other DNA sequences that translate to the same CDR3. The chain joins TRBV5-1 to TRBJ1-5, with 9 positions matching TRBD1. The length of the CDR3 is 14 residues. The trim removed 4 bases at V and 6 bases at J, leaving 5 bases unmatched. Per the germline V gene, CDR1 is SGHRS and CDR2 is YFSETQ. The CDR3 loop is CASSLGQGGQPQHF. CDR3 DNA: TGCGCCAGCAGCCTGGGACAGGGAGGTCAGCCCCAGCATTTT.

The chain uses TRBV27 and TRBJ1-4; no definite D call. The CDR3 loop spans 16 amino acids. V was shortened by 2 bases and J by 0 bases, with 10 bases between the two germline ends. Germline lookup yields CDR1 MNHEY and CDR2 SMNVEV (reference sequence). The CDR3 DNA is TGTGCCAGCAGTTTAATTGCGCCGGCAACTAATGAAAAACTGTTTTTT. Its translation is CASSLIAPATNEKLFF.

The chain recombines TRBV6-5 with TRBJ2-5; a weak D match, TRBD2 (6 bases). CDR3 length: 14 residues. V was cut by 5 bases and J by 4 bases, with 14 bases left in between. Germline CDR1 MNHEY, CDR2 SVGAGI. The CDR3 coding sequence is TGTGCCAGCAGTCCCGACAACGGGGGAGAGACCCAGTACTTC. Its protein product is CASSPDNGGETQYF.

This clone was seen once. The chain is built from TRBV7-2 and TRBJ2-2; D is unclear. Germline lookup yields CDR1 SGHTA and CDR2 FQGNSA. Trimming cost V 4 bases and J 8 bases, with 8 bases left between them. This CDR3 has 12 residues. The CDR3 region has the DNA TGTGCCAGCAGCTCCCCCGTGGGGGAGCTGTTTTTT. This gives the protein CASSSPVGELFF.

The rearrangement uses TRBV6-4 and TRBJ2-3, with D possibly being TRBD1 (6 bases). Germline assignment: CDR1 MRHNA and CDR2 SNTAGT. CDR3 size: 14 residues. Deletions cut 4 bases from V and 3 bases from J, with 11 bases between. The CDR3 region is CASSASQGTDTQYF. The CDR3 nucleotides are TGTGCCAGCAGTGCTAGCCAGGGGACAGATACGCAGTATTTT.

This clone is deemed medium-sized. The V call is TRBV5-4, the J call TRBJ2-7; D may correspond to TRBD1 or TRBD2 (5 bases each). Germline V gene lookup returns CDR1 SGHNT and CDR2 YYREEE (reference sequence). CDR3 length: 15 residues. Trimming removed 1 base at V and 9 bases at J, with 20 bases between. Here the CDR3 reads CASSLPGDSIGGQYF. The CDR3 coding sequence is TGTGCCAGCAGCTTGCCCGGGGATTCTATTGGGGGGCAGTACTTC.

V and J are TRBV2 and TRBJ2-4; D is uncertain. V lost 5 bases, J lost 0 bases, and 8 bases lay in between. Germline V CDR1 and CDR2: SNHLY, FYNNEI. The CDR3 loop spans 14 amino acids. CDR3 DNA: TGTGCCAGCAGTACCATAGCAGCCAAAAACATTCAGTACTTC. This sequence encodes CASSTIAAKNIQYF. Full variable domain (outside the CDR3, taken from reference TRBV2 and TRBJ2-4): EPEVTQTPSHQVTQMGQEVILRCVPISNHLYFYWYRQILGQKVEFLVSFYNNEISEKSEIFDDQFSVERPDGSNFTLKIRSTKLEDSAMYFCASSTIAAKNIQYFGAGTRLSVL.

CDR3 nucleotides: TGTGCCAGCAGCGTAGGGGACACCGTTAATTCACCCCTCCACTTT. This gives the protein CASSVGDTVNSPLHF. This rearrangement joins TRBV9 to TRBJ1-6; a weak D match, TRBD1 (6 bases). Trimming removed 0 bases from V and 6 bases from J, with 10 bases in between. Germline V CDR1 and CDR2: SGDLS, YYNGEE. The CDR3 contains 15 residues.

The gene calls are TRBV29-1 and TRBJ2-7, with 9 nucleotides matching TRBD1. J gave up 7 bases and V 5 bases, and 9 bases lay outside the gene matches. The CDR3 loop spans 13 amino acids. Germline V gene sequence: CDR1 SQVTM, CDR2 ANQGSEA. CDR3 in amino acids: CSVSPQGAREQYF. CDR3 bases: TGCAGCGTTAGCCCACAGGGGGCAAGAGAGCAGTACTTC.

This clone was seen once. The chain joins TRBV20-1 to TRBJ1-1; no firm D call. Trimming pared 3 bases from V and 2 bases from J, leaving 4 bases between. Germline loops: CDR1 DFQATT, CDR2 SNEGSKA (reference sequence). This CDR3 is built from 11 residues. DNA for the CDR3: TGCAGTGCTAGTCCAAACACTGAAGCTTTCTTT. It codes for CSASPNTEAFF.

The rearrangement links TRBV5-4 to TRBJ1-2; TRBD1 agrees at 8 bases. The CDR3 has 14 amino acids. CDR1 SGHNT and CDR2 YYREEE come from the germline V gene (reference sequence). Unmatched junction bases numbered 9, after V lost 4 bases and J lost 7 bases. The CDR3 loop reads CASSRTGSQGGYTF. The CDR3 nucleotides are TGTGCCAGCAGCCGGACAGGGTCTCAAGGTGGCTACACCTTC.

The V call is TRBV6-6, the J call TRBJ1-5; D gene uncertain. CDR3 length: 12 residues. From germline, CDR1 is MNHNY and CDR2 SVGAGI (reference sequence). Trimming removed 6 bases at V and 6 bases at J, with 9 bases between. The CDR3 bases are TGTGCCAGCAGCCAACCAAGTCAGCCCCAGCATTTT. Amino acid sequence: CASSQPSQPQHF.

This sequence joins TRBV28 and TRBJ1-6; D is unresolved. This CDR3 comprises 14 residues. Per the germline V gene, CDR1 is MDHEN and CDR2 is SYDVKM. The ends were cut back, 6 bases at V and 7 bases at J, with 13 bases in the middle. The CDR3 loop is CASRTTAPNSPLHF. For the CDR3, the DNA is TGTGCCAGCAGGACTACAGCGCCCAATTCACCCCTCCACTTT.

This chain uses TRBV7-9 with TRBJ1-1; 7 bases match TRBD1. CDR3 size: 15 residues. CDR1 SEHNR and CDR2 FQNEAQ come from the germline V gene (reference sequence). The trim removed 5 bases at V and 5 bases at J, leaving 11 bases unmatched. The CDR3 DNA reads TGTGCCAGCAGCCATCCCCGGACAGGTTGGACTGAAGCTTTCTTT. Its protein product is CASSHPRTGWTEAFF.